The 4 T cell receptor beta chains in this list originate from one sample, sequenced in a study of human T cells and chemical hapten exposure (dated by TCRdb to the early 2020s). The sample's time point label, decoded: patch test 1, 2 weeks after DPC sensitization. The sample's treatment or condition label, in plain terms: therapeutic diphenylcyclopropenone sensitization with weekly scalp DPC. Total RNA was extracted from unfractionated whole blood collected in Tempus Blood RNA tubes. The library was produced with RACE. Sequencing used a NextSeq 500. TCRdb handled the public reads itself, with Q25 trimming in fastp and clone calling in MiXCR, and kept productive beta chains. Duplicate CDR3 protein sequences are folded into a single record with the most common DNA and genes. The sample table holds more than 35,000 distinct CDR3 sequences, of which 6% to 7% were seen once. More than 7% of the sample goes to the ten largest clones.

The sample consisted of whole blood, taken in connection with sensitization to the hapten diphenylcyclopropenone (DPC). These receptors all stem from a woman aged 30 to 39 with alopecia areata. Some clones in this sample may be carry-over from other donors' samples.

The table lists this clonotype with a few counts. The genes are TRBV11-2 and TRBJ2-2, with D possibly being TRBD1 (6 bases). The germline CDR1 and CDR2 sequences are SGHAT and FQNNGV. Trimming shortened V by 11 bases and J by 6 bases, and 16 bases separated the two germline ends. The CDR3 extends over 13 amino acids. The CDR3 DNA reads TGTGCCGGAGAGGGGTACAGGGCCGGGGAGCTGTTTTTT. This codes for CAGEGYRAGELFF.

This clonotype has at least ten counts. The genes are TRBV7-2 and TRBJ2-3, with a tentative D call TRBD2 (5 bases). This CDR3 comprises 13 residues. The germline V gene has CDR1 SGHTA and CDR2 FQGNSA. V was shortened by 4 bases and J by 9 bases, with 14 bases between the two germline ends. CDR3 loop: CASSSTREDTQYF. CDR3 DNA: TGTGCCAGCAGCTCCACTAGGGAAGACACGCAGTATTTT.

Ten or more counts support this clonotype. The chain has TRBV20-1 and TRBJ2-4; 8 nucleotides agree with TRBD1. CDR1 and CDR2 from the germline V gene are DFQATT and SNEGSKA (reference sequence). CDR3 length: 16 amino acids. The ends lost 4 bases at V and 4 bases at J; junction bases unmatched: 12. CDR3 nucleotides: TGCAGTGCTATCAAGGGAACTCAGGGGGCTAAAAACATTCAGTACTTC. Protein product: CSAIKGTQGAKNIQYF.

This clonotype was seen only a few times. The chain couples TRBV29-1 to TRBJ2-1; D could derive from TRBD1 or TRBD2 (5 bases each). Germline CDR1 and CDR2: SQVTM and ANQGSEA. V was cut by 3 bases and J by 0 bases, with 9 bases left in between. CDR3 length equals 14 residues. The CDR3 sequence is CSVDRGSSYNEQFF. CDR3 DNA: TGCAGCGTTGACCGGGGCAGCTCCTACAATGAGCAGTTCTTC.